This T cell receptor (beta chain) was retrieved from a study of naive and memory T cell subsets (dated by TCRdb to about 2017). Background for the entire study: An open-source, UMI-based TCR alpha and beta sequencing pipeline was applied to sorted naive and memory peripheral blood T cell subsets. RNA was DNase-treated and reverse transcribed with TCR constant-region primers, mostly using SuperScript III. Complete agreement was observed between the functional CMV T cell responses and the IgG serology results.

Library preparation employed UMI-ligation and nested PCR. The beta constant-region primer was an equimolar mix of two oligonucleotides covering both TRBC1 and TRBC2. The ligated cDNA went through four rounds of PCR with nested alpha and beta constant-region primers together with the SP2 primer. T4 RNA ligase 1 ligated a single-stranded oligonucleotide carrying the SP2 primer and a 12-nucleotide UMI to the cDNA 3' end. The ligation reaction was kept at 16 degrees C for roughly 18-25 hours. PCR2 was typically performed as a SYBR Green qPCR and was stopped at a predetermined threshold so that over-amplification was prevented. All purifications after the first were performed with Agencourt AMPure XP magnetic beads. Library amounts were measured by Qubit and library quality was assessed on a TapeStation, where the main peak was expected at around 650 bp. Sequencing of the pooled libraries was done on an Illumina MiSeq using v2 2x251 paired-end kits, which typically yielded roughly 0.9-2.2 million reads per sample. Each sample's library went into the pool at roughly 4 nM, and roughly 5-8% PhiX was added to help with cluster recognition. The source study handled its data this way. Decombinator assigned V and J genes to Demultiplexor-processed FASTQ reads by tag matching, allowing a single base-pair mismatch. By using UMIs, Collapsinator corrected both sequencing errors and the frequency errors caused by PCR heterogeneity. CDR3Translator translated TCRs and extracted CDR3s from the conserved cysteine to the FGXG phenylalanine, flagging non-productive sequences. Repertoires were subsampled to equal numbers of UMI-defined TCRs before Gini, Shannon entropy and inverse Simpson indices were calculated. Clonotype abundance distributions were fitted to a power law by maximum likelihood within the linear range. Similar UMI counts, unique TCR numbers and clonal distributions were obtained with the pipeline and with MIGEC on one naive CD8 sample. Repertoires were searched for around 8,000 CMV-associated CDR3 sequences compiled from VDJdb and a published dataset. TCRdb itself trimmed the public reads at Q25 with fastp, ran MiXCR and retained productive beta chains. Rows are unified per CDR3 protein, each entry keeping the most common DNA and genes. The V and J calls and clone size come from TCRdb's table, not from the authors' own analysis. This sample holds 100,000 to 150,000 distinct CDR3 sequences; roughly 36% were observed only once. The ten largest clones add up to about 0.85% of the sample.

General study outcomes and caveats: RNA-based TCR counts may be affected by expression changes linked to T cell activation and differentiation. The repertoire findings for the naive and memory subsets could not be validated, as no ground truth was available. Gini index rose and Shannon and inverse Simpson diversity fell from naive through CM, EM and EMRA in both CD4 and CD8 cells. The abundance of TCRs followed a power law with an exponent that differed between naive and memory subsets yet stayed consistent across the three individuals. Each clonotype was defined as a single alpha or beta chain sequence rather than as a paired alpha/beta receptor. After error correction, over 95% of naive TCR sequences appeared only once, giving much steeper abundance distributions than memory subsets.

TCR alpha and beta chain libraries were amplified separately from the second PCR step onward. To determine each donor's CMV status, fresh PBMCs were stimulated overnight with CMV viral lysate, and IFNgamma production from CD4+ T cells was then assessed. Using Miltenyi beads, CD4 T cells were first positively selected, and CD8 T cells were then positively selected from the CD4-negative fraction. After staining for CD3, CD4, CD8, CD45RA, CD27 and a live/dead dye, cells were sorted on a BD Aria II into four subsets based on CD45RA and CD27. Blood came from a few healthy volunteers, each fractionated into CD4 and CD8 T cells and then into four differentiation subsets. About 110 ml of peripheral blood was drawn per donor, and PBMC were isolated by Ficoll-Paque PLUS density-gradient centrifugation. After sorting, cells were lysed in RLT buffer, RNA was extracted using a Qiagen RNeasy kit, and the extracted RNA was stored at -80 degrees C.

For CDR1 and CDR2, the germline V gene lists SQVTM and ANQGSEA. At the junction V is shortened by 7 bases and J by 5 bases, with 14 bases in between. The CDR3 has 12 amino acids, counting the end cysteine and phenylalanine. Solely the CDR3 DNA is kept, with 36 bases framed from the first base. This clonotype was detected a few times. Its antigen is not yet known. No base qualities exist here, and no much larger clone lies one base off it. This receptor was taken from a human donor in good health. The material sequenced was central memory CD4+ T cells from blood. This specimen's cell subset or site label, interpreted: central memory, CD45RA- CD27+. The V and J segments used are TRBV29-1 and TRBJ2-5; a confident D gene designation cannot be given. The nucleotide sequence reads TGCAGCGGCTTGAGTGGCAGGGAGACCCAGTACTTC. Its amino acids are CSGLSGRETQYF.